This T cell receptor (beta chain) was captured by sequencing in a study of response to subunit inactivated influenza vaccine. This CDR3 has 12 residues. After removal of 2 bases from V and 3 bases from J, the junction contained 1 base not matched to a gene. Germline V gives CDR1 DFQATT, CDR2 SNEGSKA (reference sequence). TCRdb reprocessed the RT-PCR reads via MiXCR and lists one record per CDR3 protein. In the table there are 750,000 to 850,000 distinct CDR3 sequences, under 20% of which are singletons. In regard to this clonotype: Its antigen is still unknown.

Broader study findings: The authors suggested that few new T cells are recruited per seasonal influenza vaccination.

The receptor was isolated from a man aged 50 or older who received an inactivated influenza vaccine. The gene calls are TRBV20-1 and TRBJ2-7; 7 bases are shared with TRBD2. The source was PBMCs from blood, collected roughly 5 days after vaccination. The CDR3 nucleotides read TGCAGTGCTAGAAAGCGGGACTACGAGCAGTACTTC. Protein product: CSARKRDYEQYF.